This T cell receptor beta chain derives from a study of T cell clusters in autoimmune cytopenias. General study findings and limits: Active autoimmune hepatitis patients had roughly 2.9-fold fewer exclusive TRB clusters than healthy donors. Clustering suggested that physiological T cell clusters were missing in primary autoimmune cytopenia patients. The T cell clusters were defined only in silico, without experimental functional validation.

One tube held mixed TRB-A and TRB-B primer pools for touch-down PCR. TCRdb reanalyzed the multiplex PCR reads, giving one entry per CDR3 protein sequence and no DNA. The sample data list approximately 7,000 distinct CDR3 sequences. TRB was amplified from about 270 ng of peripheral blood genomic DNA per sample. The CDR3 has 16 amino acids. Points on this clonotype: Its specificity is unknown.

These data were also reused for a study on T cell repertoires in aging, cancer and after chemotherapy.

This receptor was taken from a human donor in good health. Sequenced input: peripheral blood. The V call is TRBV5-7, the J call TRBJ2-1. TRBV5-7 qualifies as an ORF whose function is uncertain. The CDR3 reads CASRWKGPSSYNEQFF.